Below, 24 T cell receptor beta chains from the same sample are listed, as sequenced in a study of neurological immune-mediated disorders. TCRdb independently ran MiXCR on the 5' RACE reads; one entry per CDR3 protein. The sample gives approximately 100,000 distinct CDR3 sequences, 3% to 4.5% of which show up once; less than 3% is in the top ten. The sample taken for sequencing was PBMCs. The receptors stem from a woman in her forties or fifties with multiple sclerosis.

This clonotype was seen many times. The genes are TRBV20-1 and TRBJ1-4; no firm D call. V lost 6 bases, J lost 4 bases, and 12 bases lay in between. Germline CDR1 DFQATT, CDR2 SNEGSKA (reference sequence). This CDR3 is built from 13 residues. The CDR3, as DNA: TGCAGTGCGAGTAGAAGTTATAATGAAAAACTGTTTTTT. This encodes CSASRSYNEKLFF.

This clonotype has a handful of counts. The genes are TRBV20-1 and TRBJ2-1; D gene unclear. The V gene's germline CDR1 is DFQATT and CDR2 SNEGSKA (reference sequence). CDR3 length: 15 amino acids. V lost 4 bases and J 0 bases, leaving 13 bases between the germline ends. The CDR3 DNA reads as TGCAGTGCTATAAAACCTAGGAGCTCCTACAATGAGCAGTTCTTC. It encodes CSAIKPRSSYNEQFF.

Remarks on this clonotype: A read error may be the cause here, since a much bigger clone is one base away. This sequence joins TRBV10-3 and TRBJ1-1; D call uncertain. The germline V gene encodes CDR1 ENHRY and CDR2 SYGVKD. The CDR3 consists of 12 residues. Trimming cost V 6 bases and J 2 bases, with 7 bases left between them. Written as DNA, the CDR3 is TGTGCCATCAGGCAGGAAAACACTGAAGCTTTCTTT. This translates into CAIRQENTEAFF.

This clonotype showed up many times. V and J are TRBV20-1 and TRBJ2-7; 7 bases agree with TRBD1. Germline V lookup: CDR1 DFQATT, CDR2 SNEGSKA (reference sequence). The length of the CDR3 is 11 residues. V was pared by 4 bases and J by 4 bases, with 1 base of the junction left unmatched. The CDR3 coding sequence is TGCAGTGCTATGGACAGGTACGAGCAGTACTTC. This codes for CSAMDRYEQYF.

This clonotype was recorded a few times. A much larger clone is a single base away; this may be a read error. The chain links TRBV10-3 to TRBJ1-1, with D uncertain. This CDR3 comprises 12 residues. Germline V gene data show CDR1 as ENHRY and CDR2 as SYGVKD. In DNA form, the CDR3 reads TGTGACATCAGTGATCCCGGCAACGGGGCTTTCTTT. This encodes CDISDPGNGAFF.

This clonotype was observed at least ten times. V gene TRBV2 combines with J gene TRBJ2-2; D remains ambiguous. Trimming left V 1 base short and J 6 bases short, with 6 bases between. This CDR3 has 13 amino acids. Germline-derived CDR1 and CDR2 are SNHLY and FYNNEI. CDR3 sequence reads: CASSEVAAGELFF. CDR3 DNA sequence: TGTGCCAGCAGTGAAGTCGCGGCCGGGGAGCTGTTTTTT.

This clonotype occurred many times. The chain is built from TRBV19 and TRBJ2-2; 8 nucleotides align to TRBD2. Germline V gene lookup returns CDR1 LNHDA and CDR2 SQIVND (reference sequence). J gave up 6 bases and V 8 bases, and 5 bases lay outside the gene matches. This CDR3 has 13 residues. CDR3 sequence: CASRGLAPGELFF. In DNA form, the CDR3 reads TGTGCCAGTCGTGGACTAGCACCCGGGGAGCTGTTTTTT.

The table lists this clonotype with many counts. The chain links TRBV6-2 or TRBV6-3 to TRBJ1-2, with 7 bases identical to TRBD1. The trim removed 0 bases at V and 6 bases at J, leaving 13 bases unmatched. Germline V lookup: CDR1 MNHEY, CDR2 SVGEGT. The CDR3 has 17 amino acids. CDR3 sequence: CASSYSRDRGLWDGYTF. The CDR3, as DNA: TGTGCCAGCAGTTACTCGAGGGACAGAGGTCTTTGGGATGGCTACACCTTC.

This clonotype has at least ten counts. The chain carries TRBV7-9 and TRBJ2-1; 8 bases agree with TRBD1. This CDR3 has 12 amino acids. Germline V lookup: CDR1 SEHNR, CDR2 FQNEAQ (reference sequence). V lost 6 bases and J lost 8; bases outside the gene matches: 3. CDR3 sequence reads: CASRNRGDEQFF. CDR3 sequence (DNA): TGTGCCAGCAGGAACAGGGGGGATGAGCAGTTCTTC.

This clonotype was seen many times. The rearrangement joins TRBV7-2 to TRBJ2-2, with 8 bases fitting TRBD2. V shed 5 bases and J 4 bases; nucleotides not matched to a gene: 6. Germline V CDR1 and CDR2: SGHTA, FQGNSA. This CDR3 is built from 15 residues. Here the CDR3 DNA reads TGTGCCAGCAGCACTCGACTAGCGATCACCGGGGAGCTGTTTTTT. It translates to CASSTRLAITGELFF.

This clonotype was picked up many times. The chain is built from TRBV7-3 and TRBJ2-1; D might be TRBD1 (6 bases). With 2 bases removed from V and 8 bases from J, the gap between germline ends came to 10 bases. The CDR3 length is 13 residues. Germline V CDR1 and CDR2: SGHTA, FQGTGA. CDR3 residues: CASSLGQTDEQFF. The CDR3 DNA sequence: TGTGCCAGCAGCTTAGGACAGACGGATGAGCAGTTCTTC. Complete variable domain (other parts from reference TRBV7-3 and TRBJ2-1): GAGVSQTPSNKVTEKGKYVELRCDPISGHTALYWYRQSLGQGPEFLIYFQGTGAADDSGLPNDRFFAVRPEGSVSTLKIQRTERGDSAVYLCASSLGQTDEQFFGPGTRLTVL.

Many counts were recorded for this clonotype. The chain has TRBV5-1 and TRBJ1-1; 9 bases line up with TRBD1. The CDR3 covers 15 residues. Germline V CDR1 and CDR2: SGHRS, YFSETQ. The J segment lost 5 bases and the V segment lost 2 bases, leaving 7 bases of the junction unmatched. CDR3 DNA: TGCGCCAGCAGCTTTGACAGGGGGTCAAGGACTGAAGCTTTCTTT. This encodes CASSFDRGSRTEAFF.

This clonotype was detected only a few times. A much larger clone differs from this one at a single base, so this may be a read error. The chain couples TRBV5-1 to TRBJ2-1; weak D call: TRBD1 (6 bases). In germline, CDR1 is SGHRS, CDR2 YFSETQ. The CDR3 has 13 amino acids. This CDR3 is CASSQGQFNAQFF. The CDR3 DNA follows: TGCGCCAGCAGCCAAGGACAGTTCAATGCGCAGTTCTTC. Complete variable domain (other parts from reference TRBV5-1 and TRBJ2-1): KAGVTQTPRYLIKTRGQQVTLSCSPISGHRSVSWYQQTPGQGLQFLFEYFSETQRNKGNFPGRFSGRQFSNSRSEMNVSTLELGDSALYLCASSQGQFNAQFFGPGTRLTVL.

This clonotype was seen only a few times. The chain joins TRBV29-1 to TRBJ1-1; possibly TRBD1 for D (5 bases). Germline V gene lookup returns CDR1 SQVTM and CDR2 ANQGSEA. The V gene lost 5 bases and the J gene lost 1 base, with 14 bases spanning the gap. This CDR3 comprises 14 residues. The CDR3 coding sequence is TGCAGCGTTTGGCAGGGACTAACGAACACTGAAGCTTTCTTT. Amino acids: CSVWQGLTNTEAFF.

This clonotype was recorded at least ten times. The chain links TRBV28 to TRBJ2-7; D possibly corresponds to TRBD2 (6 bases). The germline CDR1 and CDR2 sequences are MDHEN and SYDVKM. V lost 4 bases to trimming and J lost 6 bases, with 10 bases between them. CDR3 length equals 12 residues. For the CDR3, the DNA is TGTGCCAGCAGTTCCGGGGGTACCGAGCAGTACTTC. Amino acids: CASSSGGTEQYF. Using reference TRBV28 and TRBJ2-7 for the parts outside the CDR3, the full variable domain is DVKVTQSSRYLVKRTGEKVFLECVQDMDHENMFWYRQDPGLGLRLIYFSYDVKMKEKGDIPEGYSVSREKKERFSLILESASTNQTSMYLCASSSGGTEQYFGPGTRLTVT.

This clonotype was seen repeatedly, ten times or more. CDR3 loop: CSATTGELTDTQYF. The CDR3 nucleotides are TGCAGTGCGACGACAGGGGAGTTGACAGATACGCAGTATTTT. The chain has TRBV20-1 and TRBJ2-3, with 8 bases lining up with TRBD1. The CDR3 contains 14 residues. The germline V gene encodes CDR1 DFQATT and CDR2 SNEGSKA (reference sequence). Losses at the gene ends were 6 bases for V and 3 bases for J; bases not matched to a gene: 8.

This clonotype was seen a few times. The rearrangement joins TRBV7-6 to TRBJ1-3; TRBD1 is a possible D gene (5 bases). V lost 6 bases to trimming and J lost 4 bases, with 13 bases between them. Per germline, CDR1 SGHVS and CDR2 FNYEAQ. The CDR3 spans 14 residues. The chain's CDR3 is CASSDRGLGNTIYF. The CDR3 DNA sequence: TGTGCCAGCAGTGATCGGGGGTTGGGAAACACCATATATTTT.

This clonotype occurred many times. The CDR3 DNA reads TGTGCCAGCACCTACAGTTTAAATTCACCCCTCCACTTT. Its translation is CASTYSLNSPLHF. The rearrangement joins TRBV7-9 to TRBJ1-6, with D unclear. Trimming removed 7 bases from V and 7 bases from J, with 11 bases in between. The CDR3 runs to 13 residues. Germline assignment: CDR1 SEHNR and CDR2 FQNEAQ (reference sequence). Filled out from reference TRBV7-9 and TRBJ1-6, the complete variable domain reads DTGVSQNPRHKITKRGQNVTFRCDPISEHNRLYWYRQTLGQGPEFLTYFQNEAQLEKSRLLSDRFSAERPKGSFSTLEIQRTEQGDSAMYLCASTYSLNSPLHFGNGTRLTVT.

At least ten counts were recorded for this clonotype. The chain employs TRBV20-1 and TRBJ2-1; 10 bases agree with TRBD2. This CDR3 has 15 residues. The V gene end was trimmed by 2 bases and the J gene end by 5 bases; junction bases not matched to a gene: 6. Germline V gene data show CDR1 as DFQATT and CDR2 as SNEGSKA (reference sequence). The CDR3 bases are TGCAGTGCTAGACAAAGCGGGGGGGCAAACAATGAGCAGTTCTTC. Protein: CSARQSGGANNEQFF.

This clonotype was observed at least ten times. The rearrangement uses TRBV2 and TRBJ1-1; the D is unclear. This CDR3 contains 11 residues. The V gene's germline CDR1 is SNHLY and CDR2 FYNNEI. V lost 5 bases to trimming and J lost 4 bases, with 5 bases between them. CDR3 residues: CASSYSTEAFF. The CDR3 region has the DNA TGTGCCAGCAGTTACAGCACTGAAGCTTTCTTT. The full variable domain, in which reference TRBV2 and TRBJ1-1 provide the parts outside the CDR3, is EPEVTQTPSHQVTQMGQEVILRCVPISNHLYFYWYRQILGQKVEFLVSFYNNEISEKSEIFDDQFSVERPDGSNFTLKIRSTKLEDSAMYFCASSYSTEAFFGQGTRLTVV.

On this clonotype: Its ends do not fully match the called genes, so a read error is possible. The chain is built from TRBV5-4 and TRBJ1-5; the D gene is possibly TRBD1 (5 bases). Germline CDR1 SGHNT, CDR2 YYREEE (reference sequence). The CDR3 has 13 residues. CDR3 coding DNA: TGTGCCAGCAGATTGGGCGGGGGACAGCCCCAGCATTTT. Protein product: CASRLGGGQPQHF.

This clonotype was found many times. The gene calls are TRBV12-3 or TRBV12-4 and TRBJ2-2; either TRBD1 or TRBD2 may supply D (5 bases each). V lost 8 bases, J lost 2 bases, and 15 bases lay in between. The CDR3 consists of 15 residues. The CDR3 DNA is TGTGCCAGCCGGAAAGCCCGGGGCAACACCGGGGAGCTGTTTTTT. As protein: CASRKARGNTGELFF.

In this sample, this clonotype turned up many times. This sequence joins TRBV6-2 or TRBV6-3 and TRBJ2-7; the match to TRBD1 covers 8 bases. Trimming took 6 bases from V and 2 from J; bases not matched to a gene: 9. CDR3 length: 15 amino acids. CDR1 and CDR2 from the germline V gene are MNHEY and SVGEGT. As DNA, the CDR3 is TGTGCCAGCAGGGGGTCGGGACAGGAAGCCTACGAGCAGTACTTC. Amino acid sequence: CASRGSGQEAYEQYF.

In this sample, this clonotype turned up many times. The CDR3, as DNA: TGTGCCAGCAGCTTAGTATTATCCAGAAAGAGTGAAGCTTTCTTT. Its translation: CASSLVLSRKSEAFF. The rearrangement joins TRBV7-2 to TRBJ1-1, with unresolved D. Trimming removed 1 base from V and 7 bases from J, with 16 bases in between. In germline, CDR1 is SGHTA, CDR2 FQGNSA. This CDR3 contains 15 residues.